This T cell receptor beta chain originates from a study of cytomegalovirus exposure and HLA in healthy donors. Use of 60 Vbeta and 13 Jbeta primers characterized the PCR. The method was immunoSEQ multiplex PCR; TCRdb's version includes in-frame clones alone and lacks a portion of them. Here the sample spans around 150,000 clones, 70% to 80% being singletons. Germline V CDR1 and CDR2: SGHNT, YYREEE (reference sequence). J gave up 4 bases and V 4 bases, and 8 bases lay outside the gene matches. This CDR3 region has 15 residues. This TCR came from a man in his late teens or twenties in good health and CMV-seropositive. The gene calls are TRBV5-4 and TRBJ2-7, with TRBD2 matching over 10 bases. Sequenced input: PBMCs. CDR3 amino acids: CASSLPGLASYEQYF. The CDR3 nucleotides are TGTGCCAGCAGCCTTCCGGGACTAGCGTCGTACGAGCAGTACTTC. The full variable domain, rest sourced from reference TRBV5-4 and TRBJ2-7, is ETGVTQSPTHLIKTRGQQVTLRCSSQSGHNTVSWYQQALGQGPQFIFQYYREEENGRGNFPPRFSGLQFPNYSSELNVNALELDDSALYLCASSLPGLASYEQYFGPGTRLTVT.